A single sample gave rise to the 3 T cell receptor beta chains below, sequenced in a study of long-term antiretroviral therapy in people with HIV. An immunoSEQ assay, version v3.0, was performed at survey level. TCRdb's copy holds only in-frame clones and misses some; the assay was immunoSEQ multiplex PCR. This sample has around 30,000 clones, with about 94% found just once. Here the sequenced sample was unsorted PBMCs, taken 6.2 years after starting antiretroviral therapy. The receptors come from a middle-aged man with HIV.

The rearrangement uses TRBV27 and TRBJ1-2; D is ambiguous. CDR3 length equals 12 residues. From germline, CDR1 is MNHEY and CDR2 SMNVEV (reference sequence). V lost 7 bases and J 3 bases, leaving 9 bases between the germline ends. CDR3 nucleotide sequence: TGTGCCAGCAAGGGCAACTACTATGGCTACACCTTC. This encodes CASKGNYYGYTF.

The J gene is TRBJ1-2, the V gene TRBV7-9; D might be TRBD1 (5 bases). The CDR3 sequence is 16 residues long. V lost 1 base and J 4 bases, leaving 16 bases between the germline ends. Germline CDR1 reads SEHNR; CDR2 reads FQNEAQ (reference sequence). CDR3 sequence reads: CASSLDGTGSVYGYTF. As DNA, the CDR3 is TGTGCCAGCAGCTTAGATGGTACAGGTTCGGTCTATGGCTACACCTTC. Filled out from reference TRBV7-9 and TRBJ1-2, the complete variable domain reads DTGVSQNPRHKITKRGQNVTFRCDPISEHNRLYWYRQTLGQGPEFLTYFQNEAQLEKSRLLSDRFSAERPKGSFSTLEIQRTEQGDSAMYLCASSLDGTGSVYGYTFGSGTRLTVV.

The chain is built from TRBV29-1 and TRBJ2-3; TRBD1 might be the D (6 bases). Germline V gene lookup returns CDR1 SQVTM and CDR2 ANQGSEA. The CDR3 consists of 14 residues. V dropped 6 bases and J dropped 5 bases, with 18 bases sitting between them. The CDR3 coding sequence is TGCAGCGTAGTAAGGGGGTCCCGGGAAGATACGCAGTATTTT. This translates into CSVVRGSREDTQYF.